The 5 T cell receptor beta chains below all came from one sample that was sequenced in a study of blood T cell repertoires in COVID-19. Sequencing was performed with immunoSEQ multiplex PCR; in TCRdb, only in-frame clones are kept and a portion is missing. The table includes 190,000 or so clones, roughly four fifths detected once. Sequencing was carried out using PBMCs or T cells enriched from blood (not recorded which). The origin of the receptors is a man in his forties who had recovered from COVID-19.

The genes are TRBV9 and TRBJ2-3; TRBD2 aligns across 7 bases. The CDR3 runs 20 residues. Trimming cost V 0 bases and J 1 base; bases outside gene matches: 17. CDR1 is SGDLS, CDR2 YYNGEE, per germline. The CDR3 DNA is TGTGCCAGCAGCGTAGCTACGAGGGCGGGGGTCGCTTGGGGCACAGATACGCAGTATTTT. This translates into CASSVATRAGVAWGTDTQYF.

The chain carries TRBV7-2 and TRBJ2-7, with D perhaps TRBD1 (6 bases). Trimming stripped 1 base from V and 3 bases from J, with 10 bases between. This CDR3 comprises 14 residues. The germline CDR1 and CDR2 sequences are SGHTA and FQGNSA. The CDR3 nucleotides are TGTGCCAGCAGCTTAGGGCAGGGGCGCTACGAGCAGTACTTC. Amino acids: CASSLGQGRYEQYF.

This clone was seen ten or more times. V usage is TRBV3-1 (or the pseudogene TRBV3-2) and J usage is TRBJ1-2; TRBD1 matches 8 bases. The CDR3 spans 16 residues. In germline, CDR1 is LGHDT, CDR2 YNNKEL (reference sequence). The ends lost 4 bases at V and 0 bases at J; junction bases unmatched: 7. In nucleotides, the CDR3 is TGTGCCAGCAGCCCGGACAGGGACCAAACTAACTATGGCTACACCTTC. Protein sequence: CASSPDRDQTNYGYTF.

This rearrangement joins TRBV5-4 to TRBJ2-3; 8 nucleotides align to TRBD1. Germline V lookup: CDR1 SGHNT, CDR2 YYREEE (reference sequence). J was trimmed by 6 bases and V by 3 bases; bases with no gene match: 6. The CDR3 has 14 amino acids. CDR3 DNA: TGTGCCAGCAGCTCCAGGGGGCCAGGGGATACGCAGTATTTT. It specifies CASSSRGPGDTQYF.

The chain recombines TRBV18 with TRBJ2-7; 10 bases match TRBD2. The germline V gene encodes CDR1 KGHSH and CDR2 LQKENI. Unmatched junction bases numbered 12, after V lost 7 bases and J lost 6 bases. There are 15 residues in the CDR3. CDR3: CASYPLAGVQSEQYF. In DNA form, the CDR3 reads TGTGCCAGCTACCCCCTAGCGGGAGTTCAAAGCGAGCAGTACTTC.